This TCR beta chain was retrieved from a study of vaccination effects on CD4 cells after COVID-19. Produced via immunoSEQ multiplex PCR; TCRdb's table is partial and in-frame only. The table has about 66,000 clones, around 85% seen once. A word on this clone: Its target is not known.

The CDR3 totals 17 residues. Germline CDR1 reads LNHNV; CDR2 reads YYDKDF (reference sequence). V lost 2 bases and J lost 1; bases outside the gene matches: 6. Culture proceeded for 10 days, and CD4+ T cells were then isolated. Participants got two doses of BNT162b2 or mRNA-1273 vaccine. A half-volume exchange with IL-2 medium occurred on days 3 and 7. Here the sequenced sample was CD4+ T cells from PBMCs cultured without peptide, taken after COVID-19 vaccination. The chain employs TRBV15 and TRBJ2-5; 11 nucleotides match TRBD1. The source is a human donor who received a COVID-19 vaccine. CDR3 loop: CATSRRGTGGPQETQYF. As DNA, the CDR3 is TGTGCCACCAGCAGACGTGGGACAGGGGGTCCCCAAGAGACCCAGTACTTC.